One and the same sample provided the 8 T cell receptor beta chains below, sequenced in a study of identical twins. Using its own MiXCR run on the 5' RACE reads, TCRdb lists one record per CDR3 protein. The table shows approximately 620,000 distinct CDR3 sequences, with 8.5% to 9% occurring only once. These data were likewise used in another study, on yellow fever vaccine responses in identical twins.

Sequenced material: PBMCs. These receptors were obtained from a young woman in good health.

The chain uses TRBV6-5 and TRBJ1-2, with D possibly TRBD1 on 5 matching bases. Trimming shortened V by 0 bases and J by 5 bases, and 10 bases separated the two germline ends. CDR3 size: 14 residues. CDR1 and CDR2 from the germline V gene are MNHEY and SVGAGI. DNA for the CDR3: TGTGCCAGCAGTTACTCTGGGGGGGAGTATGGCTACACCTTC. It yields the protein CASSYSGGEYGYTF.

This chain links TRBV6-1 with TRBJ2-7, with D possibly matching TRBD1 (5 bases). The V gene's germline CDR1 is MNHNS and CDR2 SASEGT. This CDR3 comprises 14 residues. Trimming removed 6 bases at V and 2 bases at J, with 14 bases between. The CDR3 region has the DNA TGTGCCAGCAGAACAGACAGCCCACCCTACGAGCAGTACTTC. It is translated as CASRTDSPPYEQYF.

CDR3 region: CSANKGASSYNSPLHF. Here the CDR3 DNA reads TGCAGTGCTAACAAGGGGGCCTCTTCCTATAATTCACCCCTCCACTTT. The chain uses TRBV20-1 and TRBJ1-6; TRBD1 matches 7 bases. Unmatched junction bases numbered 7, after V lost 4 bases and J lost 1 base. This CDR3 is 16 amino acids long. Germline values: CDR1 DFQATT, CDR2 SNEGSKA (reference sequence).

The V call is TRBV29-1, the J call TRBJ2-1; TRBD1 agrees at 9 bases. Losses at the gene ends were 6 bases for V and 6 bases for J; bases not matched to a gene: 9. This CDR3 is 14 amino acids long. Germline assignment: CDR1 SQVTM and CDR2 ANQGSEA. CDR3 protein: CSVRGTGTINEQFF. CDR3 DNA: TGCAGCGTACGGGGGACAGGGACTATCAATGAGCAGTTCTTC.

The gene calls are TRBV28 and TRBJ2-3; D is uncertain. The V and J ends lost 7 bases and 2 bases respectively, with 19 bases between them. The CDR3 loop spans 16 amino acids. In germline, CDR1 is MDHEN, CDR2 SYDVKM. The CDR3 DNA sequence: TGTGCCAGCATGCCTCCACTTCTCCACTTCACAGATACGCAGTATTTT. This codes for CASMPPLLHFTDTQYF.

V and J are TRBV12-3 or TRBV12-4 and TRBJ2-2; D remains ambiguous. V was clipped by 8 bases and J by 0 bases, with 13 bases between them. This CDR3 has 15 amino acids. CDR3 DNA: TGTGCCAGCTCTAGTTTGTCCTCGAACACCGGGGAGCTGTTTTTT. This codes for CASSSLSSNTGELFF.

In this sample, this clonotype turned up many times. This chain joins TRBV9 and TRBJ2-1; TRBD1 agrees at 8 bases. V lost 0 bases and J lost 8; bases outside the gene matches: 4. The CDR3 length is 14 residues. In germline, CDR1 is SGDLS, CDR2 YYNGEE. The CDR3 spells CASSVGDRGDEQFF. The CDR3 coding sequence is TGTGCCAGCAGCGTAGGCGACAGGGGCGATGAGCAGTTCTTC. Complete variable domain (other parts from reference TRBV9 and TRBJ2-1): DSGVTQTPKHLITATGQRVTLRCSPRSGDLSVYWYQQSLDQGLQFLIQYYNGEERAKGNILERFSAQQFPDLHSELNLSSLELGDSALYFCASSVGDRGDEQFFGPGTRLTVL.

The genes are TRBV20-1 and TRBJ1-2; 7 bases line up with TRBD1. Germline CDR1 and CDR2: DFQATT and SNEGSKA (reference sequence). The CDR3 spans 14 residues. CDR3 amino acids: CSPKRDSYNYGYTF. For the CDR3, the DNA is TGCAGCCCTAAGAGGGACAGTTATAACTATGGCTACACCTTC.